Below, 6 T cell receptor beta chains from the same sample are listed, as sequenced in a study of T cells in Graves' hyperthyroidism and ophthalmopathy. The investigators amplified TCR beta CDR3 regions from RNA transcripts. Carried out on the TCR CDR3, a first-round RT-PCR used the HTBI primer set. TCRdb itself ran the multiplex PCR reads through MiXCR, one entry per CDR3 protein. Among 250,000 to 300,000 distinct CDR3 sequences, approximately 16% were seen once, and the ten largest hold roughly 30%. The sequenced material came from blood. These receptors came from a woman aged 50 to 65 with Graves' hyperthyroidism that later progressed to Graves' ophthalmopathy.

This clonotype has only a few counts. A much larger clone sits a single nucleotide away, making a read error possible. The V call is TRBV5-5, the J call TRBJ2-7, with TRBD1 as a possible D gene (5 bases). Germline V gene data show CDR1 as SGHKS and CDR2 as YYEKEE (reference sequence). V was pared by 5 bases and J by 6 bases, with 15 bases between. The CDR3 extends over 13 amino acids. CDR3 region: CASSSRDSCEQYF. DNA for the CDR3: TGTGCCAGCAGTAGTCGAGACAGCTGCGAGCAGTACTTC. The full variable domain, in which reference TRBV5-5 and TRBJ2-7 provide the parts outside the CDR3, is DAGVTQSPTHLIKTRGQQVTLRCSPISGHKSVSWYQQVLGQGPQFIFQYYEKEERGRGNFPDRFSARQFPNYSSELNVNALLLGDSALYLCASSSRDSCEQYFGPGTRLTVT.

This chain connects TRBV6-1 to TRBJ2-5, with D perhaps being TRBD1 or TRBD2 (5 bases each). The V end was cut by 4 bases, the J end by 5 bases, with 14 bases between. CDR3 size: 14 residues. The germline V gene encodes CDR1 MNHNS and CDR2 SASEGT. As DNA, the CDR3 is TGTGCCAGCAGTGTCCGGGACCCTTGGGAGACCCAGTACTTC. It specifies CASSVRDPWETQYF.

In its sample, this clonotype was seen many times. The chain combines TRBV7-3 with TRBJ2-3; no reliable D call. Germline loops: CDR1 SGHTA, CDR2 FQGTGA. Deletions cut 6 bases from V and 1 base from J, with 14 bases between. The CDR3 totals 15 residues. The CDR3 sequence is CASSQVRNGTDTQYF. The CDR3 DNA reads as TGTGCCAGCAGTCAGGTCCGAAACGGCACAGATACGCAGTATTTT.

V gene TRBV20-1 combines with J gene TRBJ1-5, with 7 bases matching TRBD1. Trimming removed 2 bases from V and 6 bases from J; junction bases left unmatched: 13. This CDR3 spans 16 amino acids. CDR1 and CDR2 from the germline V gene are DFQATT and SNEGSKA (reference sequence). CDR3 in amino acids: CSARTTRQGQGQPQHF. The CDR3 DNA is TGCAGTGCTAGAACTACCCGACAGGGACAAGGTCAGCCCCAGCATTTT.

This clonotype was detected ten times or more. This chain links TRBV3-1 with TRBJ2-2; TRBD2 matches at 9 bases. Germline-derived CDR1 and CDR2 are LGHDT and YNNKEL (reference sequence). This CDR3 has 16 residues. The V and J ends lost 0 bases and 4 bases, in that order; junction bases with no gene match: 3. The CDR3: CASSQEWRGGTGELFF. The CDR3 DNA reads as TGTGCCAGCAGCCAAGAATGGCGGGGGGGCACCGGGGAGCTGTTTTTT.

This clonotype was recorded many times. The rearrangement uses TRBV5-1 and TRBJ2-5; D not certain. V gave up 1 base and J gave up 5 bases, with 6 bases separating them. CDR1 is SGHRS, CDR2 YFSETQ, per germline. The CDR3 has 12 residues. This CDR3 is CASSLMGETQYF. For the CDR3, the DNA is TGCGCCAGCAGCTTGATGGGGGAGACCCAGTACTTC.